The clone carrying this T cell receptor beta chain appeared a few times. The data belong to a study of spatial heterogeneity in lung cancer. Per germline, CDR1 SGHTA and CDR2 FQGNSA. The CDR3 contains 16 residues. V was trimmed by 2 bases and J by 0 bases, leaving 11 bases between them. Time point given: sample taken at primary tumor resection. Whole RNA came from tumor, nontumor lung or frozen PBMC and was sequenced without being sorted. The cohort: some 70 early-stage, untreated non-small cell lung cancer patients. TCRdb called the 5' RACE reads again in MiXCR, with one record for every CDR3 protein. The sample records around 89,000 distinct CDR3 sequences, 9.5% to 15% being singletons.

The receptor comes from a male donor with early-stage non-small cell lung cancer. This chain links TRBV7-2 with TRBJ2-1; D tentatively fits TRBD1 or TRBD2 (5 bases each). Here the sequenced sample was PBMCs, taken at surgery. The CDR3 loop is CASSLRGGGSYNEQFF. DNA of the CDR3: TGTGCCAGCAGCTTAAGGGGCGGAGGCTCCTACAATGAGCAGTTCTTC. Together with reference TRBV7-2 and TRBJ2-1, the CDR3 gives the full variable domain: GAGVSQSPSNKVTEKGKDVELRCDPISGHTALYWYRQSLGQGLEFLIYFQGNSAPDKSGLPSDRFSAERTGGSVSTLTIQRTQQEDSAVYLCASSLRGGGSYNEQFFGPGTRLTVL.